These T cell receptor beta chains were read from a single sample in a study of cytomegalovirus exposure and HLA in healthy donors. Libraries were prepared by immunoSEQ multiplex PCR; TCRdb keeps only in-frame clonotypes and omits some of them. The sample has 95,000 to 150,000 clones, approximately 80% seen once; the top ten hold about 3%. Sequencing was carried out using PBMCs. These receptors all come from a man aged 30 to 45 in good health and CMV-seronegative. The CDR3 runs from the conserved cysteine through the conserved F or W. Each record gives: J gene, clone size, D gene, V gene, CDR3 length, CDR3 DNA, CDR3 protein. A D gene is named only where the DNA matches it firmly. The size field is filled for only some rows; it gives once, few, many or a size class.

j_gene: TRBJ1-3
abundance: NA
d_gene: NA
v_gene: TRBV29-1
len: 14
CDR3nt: TGCAGCGTCATTACAGGGAGTTCTGGAAACACCATATATTTT
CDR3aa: CSVITGSSGNTIYF

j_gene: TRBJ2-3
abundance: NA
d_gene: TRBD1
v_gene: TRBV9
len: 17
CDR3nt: TGTGCCAGCAGCGTAGATTCTTGGACAGGGTTTCCAGATACGCAGTATTTT
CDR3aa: CASSVDSWTGFPDTQYF

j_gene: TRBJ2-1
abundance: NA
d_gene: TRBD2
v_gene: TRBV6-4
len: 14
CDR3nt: TGTGCCAGCAGTGTTAGTGGGGGGGAGAATGAGCAGTTCTTC
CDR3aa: CASSVSGGENEQFF

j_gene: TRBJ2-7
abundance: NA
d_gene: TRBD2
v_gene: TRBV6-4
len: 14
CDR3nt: TGTGCCTCCCGCCAGACTAGCGGATCCTACGAGCAGTACTTC
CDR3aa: CASRQTSGSYEQYF

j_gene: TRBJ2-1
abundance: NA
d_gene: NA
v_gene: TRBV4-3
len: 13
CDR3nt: TGCGCCAGCAGCCAAACCGTCGGCAATGAGCAGTTCTTC
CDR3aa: CASSQTVGNEQFF

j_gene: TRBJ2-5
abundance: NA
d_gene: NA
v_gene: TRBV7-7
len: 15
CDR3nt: TGTGCCAGCAGCTTAGGTTTGGGGCAGGGGGAGACCCAGTACTTC
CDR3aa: CASSLGLGQGETQYF

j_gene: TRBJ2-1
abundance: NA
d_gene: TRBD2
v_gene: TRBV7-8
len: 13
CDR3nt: TGTGCCAGCAGCTTACTTCGGGAGGGCCTGAAGTTCTTC
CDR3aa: CASSLLREGLKFF

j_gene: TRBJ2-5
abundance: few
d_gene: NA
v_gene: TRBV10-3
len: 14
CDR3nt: TGTGCCATCAGTGAGGACAGGTCATCGGAGACCCAGTACTTC
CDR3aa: CAISEDRSSETQYF

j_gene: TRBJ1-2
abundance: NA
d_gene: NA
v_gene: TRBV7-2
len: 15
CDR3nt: TGTGCCAGCAGCTTCAGCGGTAAAGAGTGGTATGGCTACACCTTC
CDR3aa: CASSFSGKEWYGYTF

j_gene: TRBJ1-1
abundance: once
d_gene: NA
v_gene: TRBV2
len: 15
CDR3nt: TGTGCCAGCAGTAACCCCGGGACAACGGGCACTGAAGCTTTCTTT
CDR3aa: CASSNPGTTGTEAFF

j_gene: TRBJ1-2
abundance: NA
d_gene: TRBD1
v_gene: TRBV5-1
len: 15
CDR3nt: TGCGCCAGCAGCTTGCGGGACAGGGGGCAAAATGGCTACACCTTC
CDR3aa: CASSLRDRGQNGYTF

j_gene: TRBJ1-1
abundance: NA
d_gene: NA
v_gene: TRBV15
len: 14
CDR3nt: TGTGCCACCGGACGGGAGAGAATGAACACTGAAGCTTTCTTT
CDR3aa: CATGRERMNTEAFF

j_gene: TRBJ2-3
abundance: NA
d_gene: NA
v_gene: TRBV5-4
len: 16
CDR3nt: TGTGTCAGCAGCTCCGGGGGAGGGGGGGCCCCGAATACGCAGTATTTT
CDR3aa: CVSSSGGGGAPNTQYF

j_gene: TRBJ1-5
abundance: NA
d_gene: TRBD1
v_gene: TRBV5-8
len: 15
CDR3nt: TGTGCCAGCAGCTTCCGGACAGGGCGCAATCAGCCCCAGCATTTT
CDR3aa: CASSFRTGRNQPQHF

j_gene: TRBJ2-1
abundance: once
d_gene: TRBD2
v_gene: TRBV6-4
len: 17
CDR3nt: TGTGCCAGCAGTGAGGGGCTAGCGGGAGGCATTAACAATGAGCAGTTCTTC
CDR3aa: CASSEGLAGGINNEQFF

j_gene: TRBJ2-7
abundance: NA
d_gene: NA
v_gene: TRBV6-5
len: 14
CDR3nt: TGTGCCAGCAGTTACTCAAGGACAAACTACGAGCAGTACTTC
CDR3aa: CASSYSRTNYEQYF

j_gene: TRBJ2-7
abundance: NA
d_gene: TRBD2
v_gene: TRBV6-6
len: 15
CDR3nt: TGTGCCAGCAGTTTTACTAGCGGGGACTCCTACGAGCAGTACTTC
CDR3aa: CASSFTSGDSYEQYF

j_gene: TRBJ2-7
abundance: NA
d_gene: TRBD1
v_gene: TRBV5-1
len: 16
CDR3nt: TGCGCCAGCAGTAAGAACCCCGGACAGGGGGCGCGGGAGCAGTACTTC
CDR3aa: CASSKNPGQGAREQYF

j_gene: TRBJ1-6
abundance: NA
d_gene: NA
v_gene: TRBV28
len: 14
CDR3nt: TGTGCCAGCAGTCTGAGGACACTTAATTCACCCCTCCACTTT
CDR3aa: CASSLRTLNSPLHF

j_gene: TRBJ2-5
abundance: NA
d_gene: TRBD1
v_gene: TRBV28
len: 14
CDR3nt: TGTGCCAGCAGCCTCCCAGGGGGTCACGAGACCCAGTACTTC
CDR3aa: CASSLPGGHETQYF

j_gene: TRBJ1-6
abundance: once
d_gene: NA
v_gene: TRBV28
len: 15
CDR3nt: TGTGCCAGCGGGGACTGGAGCTCCTATAATTCACCCCTCCACTTT
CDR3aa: CASGDWSSYNSPLHF

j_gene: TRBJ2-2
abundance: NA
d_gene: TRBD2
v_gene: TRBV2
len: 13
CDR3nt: TGTGCCAGCAGTGAGGCGGGGGCCGGGGAGCTGTTTTTT
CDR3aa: CASSEAGAGELFF

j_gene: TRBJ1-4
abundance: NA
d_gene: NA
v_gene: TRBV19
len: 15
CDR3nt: TGTGCCAGTAGTATTGGGCAGGCGCTTAATGAAAAACTGTTTTTT
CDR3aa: CASSIGQALNEKLFF